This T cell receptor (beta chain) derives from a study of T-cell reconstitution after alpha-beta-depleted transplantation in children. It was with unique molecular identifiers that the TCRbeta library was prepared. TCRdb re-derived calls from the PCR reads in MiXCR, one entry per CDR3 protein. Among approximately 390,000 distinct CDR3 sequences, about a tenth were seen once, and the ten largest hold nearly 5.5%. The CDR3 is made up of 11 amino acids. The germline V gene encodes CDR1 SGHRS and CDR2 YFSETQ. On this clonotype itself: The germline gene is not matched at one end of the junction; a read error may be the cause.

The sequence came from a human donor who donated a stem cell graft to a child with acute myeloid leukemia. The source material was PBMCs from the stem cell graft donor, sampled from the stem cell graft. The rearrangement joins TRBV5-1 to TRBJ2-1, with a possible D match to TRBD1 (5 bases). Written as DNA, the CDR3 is TGCGCCAGCAGCTTGCTAGGGGTTCGGCTCTTC. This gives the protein CASSLLGVRLF.